These 18 T cell receptor beta chains share one sample of origin, sequenced in a study of OX40 agonist ivuxolimab in advanced cancers. Method: immunoSEQ multiplex PCR; TCRdb's copy keeps in-frame clones and lacks some. Of approximately 70,000 clones listed, 80% to 95% are singletons. The sequencing used CD4+ or CD8+ T cells sorted from blood, collected in a trial of the OX40 agonist ivuxolimab. All receptors come from an adult with an advanced solid tumor such as melanoma, head and neck, liver or kidney cancer.

The V gene is TRBV6-6, the J gene TRBJ2-7; 11 nucleotides line up with TRBD1. The germline gives CDR1 MNHNY, CDR2 SVGAGI (reference sequence). The junction had 14 bases not matched to a gene; V was cut back by 6 bases and J by 7 bases. The CDR3 is made up of 16 amino acids. The CDR3 DNA is TGTGCCAGCAGCGCCCCTGGGACAGGGGGTACCAAGGAGCAGTACTTC. It specifies CASSAPGTGGTKEQYF.

This clone is a singleton in its sample. V and J are TRBV7-3 and TRBJ2-3; 8 nucleotides align to TRBD2. Germline V gives CDR1 SGHTA, CDR2 FQGTGA. This CDR3 contains 16 residues. J lost 2 bases, V lost 5 bases, and 9 bases had no gene match. CDR3 in amino acids: CASSAGLGALTDTQYF. CDR3 bases: TGTGCCAGCAGCGCGGGACTAGGGGCCCTCACAGATACGCAGTATTTT. The variable domain in full, with the rest retrieved from reference TRBV7-3 and TRBJ2-3, is GAGVSQTPSNKVTEKGKYVELRCDPISGHTALYWYRQSLGQGPEFLIYFQGTGAADDSGLPNDRFFAVRPEGSVSTLKIQRTERGDSAVYLCASSAGLGALTDTQYFGPGTRLTVL.

The chain links TRBV5-1 to TRBJ1-3; the D is unclear. Trimming pared 0 bases from V and 0 bases from J, leaving 4 bases between. The CDR3 runs to 14 residues. Per germline, CDR1 SGHRS and CDR2 YFSETQ. DNA of the CDR3: TGCGCCAGCAGCTTGGGCAACTCTGGAAACACCATATATTTT. Residues: CASSLGNSGNTIYF.

The sample holds one count of this clone. The chain recombines TRBV6-5 with TRBJ1-4, with 8 bases identical to TRBD1. The CDR3 runs to 15 residues. V dropped 4 bases and J dropped 8; count of bases not matched to a gene: 9. Germline-derived CDR1 and CDR2 are MNHEY and SVGAGI. The CDR3 nucleotides are TGTGCCAGCAGTTCTCAGGGGGCCGGGCGGGAAAAACTGTTTTTT. It translates to CASSSQGAGREKLFF.

The chain couples TRBV5-1 to TRBJ2-5; tentatively, D is TRBD1 (5 bases). The CDR3 is 16 amino acids. Germline V gene sequence: CDR1 SGHRS, CDR2 YFSETQ. With 4 bases removed from V and 1 base from J, the gap between germline ends came to 17 bases. CDR3 bases: TGCGCCAGCAGCAATTCGCCCTATGGGGCCCAAGAGACCCAGTACTTC. Translation gives CASSNSPYGAQETQYF. The full variable domain, its missing parts supplied by reference TRBV5-1 and TRBJ2-5, is KAGVTQTPRYLIKTRGQQVTLSCSPISGHRSVSWYQQTPGQGLQFLFEYFSETQRNKGNFPGRFSGRQFSNSRSEMNVSTLELGDSALYLCASSNSPYGAQETQYFGPGTRLLVL.

Note on this clone: One junction end disagrees with the germline gene, perhaps due to a read error. CDR3: CASSPTSGNTGELFF. CDR3 sequence (DNA): TGTGCTAGCAGCCCGACTAGCGGGAACACCGGGGAGCTGTTTTTT. The chain employs TRBV7-7 and TRBJ2-2; 9 bases map to TRBD2. This CDR3 contains 15 residues. Germline lookup yields CDR1 SSHAT and CDR2 FNYEAQ (reference sequence).

The CDR3 spells CASKREIAGANTQYF. The CDR3 nucleotides read TGTGCCAGCAAGAGGGAAATAGCAGGGGCAAATACGCAGTATTTT. This rearrangement joins TRBV6-1 to TRBJ2-3, with D possibly matching TRBD1 (6 bases). Germline V gene data show CDR1 as MNHNS and CDR2 as SASEGT. The V and J ends lost 7 bases and 7 bases respectively, with 21 bases between them. This CDR3 has 15 amino acids.

The chain links TRBV6-1 to TRBJ2-6; D gene ambiguous. CDR1 is MNHNS and CDR2 is SASEGT in the germline V gene. With 8 bases removed from V and 0 bases from J, the gap between germline ends came to 11 bases. The CDR3 has 15 amino acids. CDR3 bases: TGTGCCAGCGGTGCCCTTAGCTCTGGGGCCAACGTCCTGACTTTC. This codes for CASGALSSGANVLTF.

This clone was seen a single time. The V gene is TRBV15, the J gene TRBJ2-3, with D perhaps matching TRBD1 or TRBD2 (5 bases each). Germline V gene lookup returns CDR1 LNHNV and CDR2 YYDKDF (reference sequence). Trimming stripped 4 bases from V and 7 bases from J, with 12 bases between. The CDR3 has 13 residues. The DNA of the CDR3 is TGTGCCACCAGCACCCGGGACGGTCATACGCAGTATTTT. It specifies CATSTRDGHTQYF.

The chain combines TRBV29-1 with TRBJ2-2; TRBD2 aligns across 8 bases. The CDR3 covers 15 residues. The germline V gene encodes CDR1 SQVTM and CDR2 ANQGSEA. The junction had 9 bases not matched to a gene; V was cut back by 5 bases and J by 4 bases. In DNA form, the CDR3 reads TGCAGCGTTCGAGTAGCGGGGCCTCTCACCGGGGAGCTGTTTTTT. This codes for CSVRVAGPLTGELFF.

The chain couples TRBV30 to TRBJ2-5, with 10 bases identical to TRBD2. This CDR3 is built from 16 residues. The V gene end was trimmed by 3 bases and the J gene end by 4 bases; junction bases not matched to a gene: 11. CDR1 and CDR2 from the germline V gene are GTSNPN and SVGIG (reference sequence). The CDR3 DNA follows: TGTGCCTGGAGGGAAGGGCTAGCGGGAGTCCGAGAGACCCAGTACTTC. Translated: CAWREGLAGVRETQYF.

In its sample, this clone was seen once. An end of the junction differs from the germline gene, which may be a read error. This chain joins TRBV5-4 and TRBJ2-1; TRBD2 agrees at 11 bases. Germline V gene lookup returns CDR1 SGHNT and CDR2 YYREEE (reference sequence). This CDR3 is 12 amino acids long. CDR3 sequence (DNA): TGTGCCAGCAGCTTGACTAGCGGGGGCTGGCTCTTC. Encoded protein: CASSLTSGGWLF.

This chain connects TRBV29-1 to TRBJ2-7; maybe TRBD2 (6 bases). Trimming cost V 4 bases and J 6 bases, with 22 bases left between them. Germline assignment: CDR1 SQVTM and CDR2 ANQGSEA. CDR3 length: 15 residues. The CDR3 nucleotides read TGCAGCGTTGGTTCCTGGAATAGCGGAGGTCTCGAGCAGTACTTC. Amino acid sequence: CSVGSWNSGGLEQYF.

CDR3: CASSLTTANTGELFF. In DNA, the CDR3 is TGTGCCAGCAGCTTAACGACTGCGAACACCGGGGAGCTGTTTTTT. The V gene is TRBV7-3, the J gene TRBJ2-2, with D unclear. V was shortened by 0 bases and J by 0 bases, with 5 bases between the two germline ends. The CDR3 runs to 15 residues. Germline CDR1 reads SGHTA; CDR2 reads FQGTGA.

V and J are TRBV6-1 and TRBJ1-3, with 7 bases fitting TRBD1. V shed 7 bases and J 4 bases; nucleotides not matched to a gene: 4. Germline V gene lookup returns CDR1 MNHNS and CDR2 SASEGT. The CDR3 is 13 residues long. CDR3 DNA: TGTGCCAGCACCCTGACAGGGGGAAACACCATATATTTT. Its translation: CASTLTGGNTIYF.

DNA of the CDR3: TGTGCCAGCAGTTTAGGACAGGTCCGGCGGTCGAATGAGCAGTTCTTC. This sequence encodes CASSLGQVRRSNEQFF. V usage is TRBV27 and J usage is TRBJ2-1; 7 bases match TRBD1. Germline values: CDR1 MNHEY, CDR2 SMNVEV (reference sequence). This CDR3 comprises 16 residues. V gave up 2 bases and J gave up 7 bases; unmatched junction bases: 11.

This clone has only one observation. This sequence joins TRBV27 and TRBJ2-6; D is possibly TRBD1 (5 bases). V was cut by 3 bases and J by 4 bases, with 19 bases left in between. Per germline, CDR1 MNHEY and CDR2 SMNVEV (reference sequence). This CDR3 has 18 amino acids. CDR3: CASSFVGQGKSGANVLTF. CDR3 sequence (DNA): TGTGCCAGCAGTTTTGTTGGGCAGGGAAAATCCGGGGCCAACGTCCTGACTTTC.

This sequence joins TRBV2 and TRBJ1-3; D is uncertain. Trimming removed 6 bases from V and 8 bases from J, with 8 bases in between. CDR1 and CDR2 (germline): SNHLY, FYNNEI. CDR3 length: 11 residues. CDR3 region: CASRGWDTIYF. The CDR3 region has the DNA TGTGCCAGCAGGGGCTGGGACACCATATATTTT.